This is a list of T cell receptor beta chains from one sample in a study of blood T cells in healthy people across ages. TCRdb independently ran MiXCR on the 5' RACE reads; one entry per CDR3 protein. The sample yields 1.5 million to 2 million distinct CDR3 sequences, more than 35% seen once. Source material: blood. These receptors were obtained from a human donor in good health. Both conserved end residues are part of each CDR3. The order of the fields is V gene, clone size, J gene, D gene, CDR3 protein, CDR3 DNA. D genes are given only for firm matches. Only part of the rows carry a size: once, few, many, or a class if the clone is expanded.

>TRBV20-1|few|TRBJ1-1|-
CSALNRYTEAFF
TGCAGTGCCCTAAACAGATACACTGAAGCTTTCTTT
>TRBV4-1|-|TRBJ2-3|TRBD2
CASSQEASGFTDTQYF
TGCGCCAGCAGCCAAGAGGCTAGCGGTTTCACAGATACGCAGTATTTT
>TRBV7-8|-|TRBJ2-7|TRBD2
CASTKGGSGGMNEQYF
TGTGCCAGCACCAAGGGGGGTAGCGGGGGCATGAACGAGCAGTACTTC
>TRBV7-9|few|TRBJ1-2|-
CASSLDVRGAYGYTF
TGTGCCAGCAGCTTAGACGTCAGGGGTGCCTATGGCTACACCTTC
>TRBV2|-|TRBJ2-1|TRBD2
CASIREAGNEQFF
TGTGCCAGCATCCGGGAAGCGGGGAATGAGCAGTTCTTC
>TRBV4-3|few|TRBJ1-2|-
CASSQDGGYYGYTF
TGCGCCAGCAGCCAAGACGGGGGGTATTATGGCTACACCTTC
>TRBV7-8|many|TRBJ2-1|-
CASSLNSMNEQFF
TGTGCCAGCAGCTTAAATAGCATGAATGAGCAGTTCTTC
>TRBV29-1|-|TRBJ1-2|-
CSVGTSRANYGYTF
TGCAGCGTCGGGACCTCGCGAGCTAACTATGGCTACACCTTC
>TRBV28|-|TRBJ2-4|-
CASSKVRNIQYF
TGTGCCAGCAGCAAGGTTCGAAACATTCAGTACTTC
>TRBV28|many|TRBJ2-1|-
CASSQRSDYNEQFF
TGTGCCAGCAGTCAACGAAGCGACTACAATGAGCAGTTCTTC
>TRBV2|-|TRBJ2-4|-
CASSGSRTARFQYF
TGTGCCAGCAGTGGTTCTCGGACCGCGCGTTTTCAGTACTTC
>TRBV20-1|-|TRBJ2-7|TRBD1
CSARDQTGGMYEQYF
TGCAGTGCTAGAGACCAAACAGGGGGGATGTACGAGCAGTACTTC
>TRBV12-3/TRBV12-4|-|TRBJ1-1|TRBD1
CASRSGTGQTEAFF
TGTGCCAGCAGATCCGGGACAGGGCAGACTGAAGCTTTCTTT
>TRBV29-1|-|TRBJ2-7|-
CSVIPGLHSGEQYF
TGCAGCGTAATCCCGGGACTTCATTCGGGGGAGCAGTACTTC
>TRBV29-1|-|TRBJ2-5|TRBD1
CSVGTGAVYGTQYF
TGCAGCGTTGGGACAGGGGCAGTTTATGGGACCCAGTACTTC
>TRBV9|-|TRBJ2-1|-
CASTPSTSFYEQFF
TGTGCCAGCACCCCGTCGACTAGTTTCTATGAGCAGTTCTTC
>TRBV12-3/TRBV12-4|few|TRBJ2-7|-
CASSPDKNTYEQYF
TGTGCCAGCAGCCCGGACAAGAACACCTACGAGCAGTACTTC
>TRBV9|-|TRBJ1-1|TRBD1
CASSGNRGAEAFF
TGTGCCAGCAGCGGAAACAGGGGGGCTGAAGCTTTCTTT
>TRBV20-1|-|TRBJ2-7|TRBD2
CSASRPLAGVDEQYF
TGCAGTGCTAGCCGCCCCTTAGCGGGAGTCGACGAGCAGTACTTC
>TRBV24-1|few|TRBJ2-7|-
CATSGLDTNYEQYF
TGTGCCACCAGTGGCCTGGACACGAACTACGAGCAGTACTTC
>TRBV20-1|few|TRBJ2-5|TRBD2
CSAGAQRGDQETQYF
TGCAGTGCTGGGGCGCAGCGGGGGGACCAAGAGACCCAGTACTTC
>TRBV7-9|few|TRBJ2-5|-
CASRRGQRGETQYF
TGTGCCAGCAGACGAGGGCAGCGCGGAGAGACCCAGTACTTC
>TRBV5-6|-|TRBJ2-4|TRBD1
CASSLQLGQGNIQYF
TGTGCCAGCAGCTTGCAATTAGGACAGGGGAACATTCAGTACTTC
>TRBV28|-|TRBJ2-6|-
CASSLNRGSSGANVLTF
TGTGCCAGCAGTTTAAATCGTGGTAGCTCTGGGGCCAACGTCCTGACTTTC
>TRBV5-1|many|TRBJ2-1|TRBD2
CASSLGLAGVNEQFF
TGTGCCAGCAGCCTCGGACTAGCGGGGGTCAATGAGCAGTTCTTC
>TRBV20-1|-|TRBJ2-3|-
CSARDHRGNTDTQYF
TGCAGTGCTAGAGATCATCGGGGGAACACAGATACGCAGTATTTT
>TRBV29-1|-|TRBJ2-7|-
CGVARTAGLIGEQYF
TGCGGCGTTGCGAGAACGGCAGGCCTCATTGGTGAGCAGTACTTC
>TRBV20-1|few|TRBJ1-1|TRBD1
CSATRTGNEAFF
TGCAGTGCCACCCGGACAGGGAATGAAGCTTTCTTT
>TRBV5-5|-|TRBJ1-1|-
CASSAVGATMNTEAFF
TGTGCCAGCAGCGCCGTCGGGGCAACCATGAACACTGAAGCTTTCTTT
>TRBV13|few|TRBJ2-5|TRBD2
CASSLYAGGSGETQYF
TGTGCCAGCAGCTTGTATGCGGGGGGAAGCGGAGAGACCCAGTACTTC